This T cell receptor beta chain is drawn from a study of blood T cell repertoires in COVID-19. Overall study: Some COVID-19 samples were acute and others convalescent; all came from the United States, Italy and Spain. From T cells, B-cell-depleted T cells, or PBMCs came the material, which was cDNA or gDNA.

Authors' data handling: Reference gene primers were amplified, and this amplification served to estimate nucleated cell counts. Clones were read by immunoSEQ multiplex PCR, and TCRdb kept only the in-frame ones, dropping some. That table gives V, J and clone size, and the DNA gave D and trimming. The table includes fewer than 250,000 clones, 70% to 90% detected once. Germline assignment: CDR1 LNHDA and CDR2 SQIVND (reference sequence). Trimming removed 3 bases from V and 5 bases from J, with 11 bases in between. The CDR3 length is 14 residues. The origin of this receptor is a man in his thirties or forties with acute or convalescent COVID-19. The specimen sequenced was peripheral blood. This chain joins TRBV19 and TRBJ1-5; D possibly corresponds to TRBD1 (5 bases). The chain's CDR3 is CASSMGDSYQPQHF. The DNA for the CDR3 is TGTGCCAGTAGTATGGGGGACTCCTATCAGCCCCAGCATTTT.